Sequencing of this T cell receptor (beta chain) was carried out in a study of Tregs in tolerant kidney transplant recipients. Study information: Antibodies separated recipient from donor cells. The study, taken as a whole, reports: The small number of patients limits these findings pending further validation. Activated donor B cell expansion appeared to reveal the most relevant donor-specific TCRbeta repertoire.

The count of this clone is one. Its antigen is not known. Data came from immunoSEQ multiplex PCR; TCRdb stores just in-frame clones and leaves some out. The data contain more than 25,000 clones, over 75% of them singletons. Deletions cut 8 bases from V and 4 bases from J, with 22 bases between. The CDR3 extends over 16 amino acids. The germline CDR1 and CDR2 sequences are SEHNR and FQNEAQ (reference sequence). This receptor was taken from a human donor in good health. The rearrangement joins TRBV7-9 to TRBJ2-3; the D gene is possibly TRBD2 (6 bases). Sequencing input: Tregs from blood cultured with allogeneic cells. The CDR3 DNA is TGTGCCAGCTCTTGGGGAGGCCCGAACATGGCAGATACGCAGTATTTT. This codes for CASSWGGPNMADTQYF.